The entry below gives a single T cell receptor (beta chain) sequence along with its context. The target antigen is unknown. This sample is part of a study of radiotherapy plus CTLA-4 blockade in lung cancer. Study-level information: Among enrolled patients, 15% to 20% responded and 31% achieved disease control. The study's findings and limits: Early clonal dynamics of blood T cells, together with interferon-beta, were reported as the best response predictor. Tumor-derived TCR clones expanded in blood after radiotherapy plus ipilimumab.

Ipilimumab-mediated CTLA-4 blockade plus focal radiation was given to patients having chemo-refractory metastatic non-small-cell lung cancer. Profiling relied on immunoSEQ multiplex PCR, and the TCRdb table lists in-frame clones only, not all of them. This repertoire shows roughly 50,000 clones, around nine tenths found once; its top ten account for approximately 8%. CDR1 is SNHLY, CDR2 FYNNEI, per germline. This CDR3 contains 14 residues. The V end lost 6 bases, the J end lost 5 bases, and 14 bases lay between the germline ends. The material was peripheral blood, obtained from a patient treated with radiotherapy plus ipilimumab. This receptor was identified in a human donor with non-small cell lung cancer whose response to radiotherapy plus ipilimumab could not be evaluated. This rearrangement joins TRBV2 to TRBJ2-1, with D unclear. CDR3 bases: TGTGCCAGCAGGTACGAACGGGTCGACAATGAGCAGTTCTTC. Its protein product is CASRYERVDNEQFF.